Each of the 24 T cell receptor beta chains below was sequenced from the same sample in a study of cytomegalovirus exposure and HLA in healthy donors (dated by TCRdb to about 2017). The library was obtained by the immunoSEQ multiplex PCR assay. In TCRdb, the immuneACCESS table is reduced to in-frame sequences with V and J assigned. These tables do not hold every clone; where another copy was compared, an unresolved V gene accounts for under half, and the others remain unexplained. A total of tens of thousands of clones appear in this sample, 90% of them only once. The ten largest clones add up to 1% to 1.2% of the sample. Sequenced sample: PBMCs. The receptors were sampled from a young man in good health and CMV-seronegative.

V gene TRBV5-1 combines with J gene TRBJ2-1; D possibly corresponds to TRBD2 (5 bases). V was shortened by 4 bases and J by 0 bases, with 17 bases between the two germline ends. Germline lookup yields CDR1 SGHRS and CDR2 YFSETQ. The CDR3 contains 17 residues. The CDR3 is CASSPAGLGSSYNEQFF. CDR3 bases: TGCGCCAGCAGCCCCGCCGGACTGGGGAGCTCCTACAATGAGCAGTTCTTC.

This chain uses TRBV7-9 with TRBJ2-2; no clear D gene. The CDR3 runs to 16 residues. The V and J ends lost 5 bases and 2 bases respectively, with 15 bases between them. Looked up from germline, CDR1 is SEHNR and CDR2 is FQNEAQ (reference sequence). The CDR3 loop is CASSGQDFGNTGELFF. CDR3 nucleotides: TGTGCCAGCAGCGGTCAGGATTTTGGCAACACCGGGGAGCTGTTTTTT.

The CDR3 region is CASSGREGLVPQHF. CDR3 sequence (DNA): TGTGCCAGCAGCGGACGGGAGGGCCTCGTCCCCCAGCATTTT. The chain joins TRBV5-6 to TRBJ1-5; D is ambiguous. The CDR3 length is 14 residues. CDR1 is SGHDT and CDR2 is YYEEEE in the germline V gene. The V and J ends lost 4 bases and 10 bases respectively, with 18 bases between them.

The chain recombines TRBV18 with TRBJ2-2, with D possibly being TRBD1 (6 bases). Deletions cut 4 bases from V and 7 bases from J, with 19 bases between. This CDR3 spans 16 amino acids. Germline V gives CDR1 KGHSH, CDR2 LQKENI. CDR3 residues: CASSRKTGLTIGELFF. CDR3 coding DNA: TGTGCCAGCTCACGAAAAACAGGGTTAACGATCGGGGAGCTGTTTTTT.

The V and J genes are TRBV7-8 and TRBJ1-1, with TRBD1 as a possible D gene (5 bases). This CDR3 is 16 amino acids long. Germline-derived CDR1 and CDR2 are SGHVS and FQNEAQ. V shed 1 base and J shed 0 bases, with 12 bases lying between them. CDR3 region: CASSLGRQQMNTEAFF. The CDR3 DNA is TGTGCCAGCAGCTTAGGTAGACAGCAAATGAACACTGAAGCTTTCTTT.

The rearrangement uses TRBV5-5 and TRBJ1-4; tentatively, D is TRBD1 (5 bases). CDR3 length: 14 amino acids. Germline values: CDR1 SGHKS, CDR2 YYEKEE (reference sequence). V was clipped by 6 bases and J by 4 bases, with 13 bases between them. CDR3 nucleotide sequence: TGTGCCAGCACACTCGGAGGGGTTAATGAAAAACTGTTTTTT. It yields the protein CASTLGGVNEKLFF.

The J gene is TRBJ2-7, the V gene TRBV12-2; the table's D call, TRBD1, has no DNA check behind it. TRBV12-2 is a pseudogene segment. The CDR3 is 15 residues long. The DNA of the CDR3 is TGTGCAAGTCGCATCCCCGGGACACCCTCCTACGAGCAGTACTTC. Protein: CASRIPGTPSYEQYF.

The chain carries TRBV4-3 and TRBJ2-1, with a tentative D call TRBD2 (5 bases). V was cut by 0 bases and J by 3 bases, with 12 bases left in between. CDR1 and CDR2 from the germline V gene are LGHNA and YSLEER. The length of the CDR3 is 16 residues. CDR3: CASSQDYGSRYNEQFF. CDR3 in DNA: TGCGCCAGCAGCCAAGATTATGGGAGCCGCTACAATGAGCAGTTCTTC.

The J gene is TRBJ2-3, the V gene TRBV6-5; D possibly corresponds to TRBD2 (5 bases). Germline V CDR1 and CDR2: MNHEY, SVGAGI. The ends were cut back, 10 bases at V and 6 bases at J, with 17 bases in the middle. The CDR3 consists of 13 residues. The CDR3 DNA reads as TGTGCCACCAAGAGCCCTACGGGGGATACGCAGTATTTT. It translates to CATKSPTGDTQYF.

The chain employs TRBV27 and TRBJ2-7, with 10 bases aligning to TRBD2. J gave up 9 bases and V 2 bases, and 10 bases lay outside the gene matches. This CDR3 has 15 residues. Looked up from germline, CDR1 is MNHEY and CDR2 is SMNVEV (reference sequence). This chain's CDR3 is CASSLVGLALDGQYF. The DNA of the CDR3 is TGTGCCAGCAGTTTAGTGGGACTAGCGTTAGACGGGCAGTACTTC.

This clone was seen only once. V usage is TRBV7-3 and J usage is TRBJ2-1, with 9 nucleotides matching TRBD2. CDR1 is SGHTA, CDR2 FQGTGA, per germline. The CDR3 has 15 amino acids. Trimming took 2 bases from V and 7 from J; bases not matched to a gene: 6. The CDR3 spells CASSLSGGRANEQFF. The DNA for the CDR3 is TGTGCCAGCAGCTTATCAGGCGGGAGGGCGAATGAGCAGTTCTTC. Based on the CDR3 plus reference TRBV7-3 and TRBJ2-1, the full variable domain is GAGVSQTPSNKVTEKGKYVELRCDPISGHTALYWYRQSLGQGPEFLIYFQGTGAADDSGLPNDRFFAVRPEGSVSTLKIQRTERGDSAVYLCASSLSGGRANEQFFGPGTRLTVL.

The chain carries TRBV2 and TRBJ2-2, with unresolved D. The length of the CDR3 is 14 residues. CDR1 is SNHLY and CDR2 is FYNNEI in the germline V gene. The V end lost 3 bases, the J end lost 6 bases, and 11 bases lay between the germline ends. The CDR3 DNA is TGTGCCAGCAGTGAGCCTCGGGTTGCCGGGGAGCTGTTTTTT. Amino acids: CASSEPRVAGELFF.

This CDR3 reads CASSAPWSTGVGNTGELFF. As DNA, the CDR3 is TGTGCCAGCAGCGCCCCGTGGTCGACGGGAGTGGGAAATACCGGGGAGCTGTTTTTT. J is TRBJ2-2 and V is TRBV9, with D possibly matching TRBD2 (6 bases). V lost 3 bases, J lost 5 bases, and 26 bases lay in between. CDR3 length equals 19 residues. Germline V gives CDR1 SGDLS, CDR2 YYNGEE.

The chain combines TRBV19 with TRBJ2-7; TRBD1 might be the D (6 bases). This CDR3 has 15 amino acids. V was clipped by 3 bases and J by 4 bases, with 16 bases between them. Germline V gene lookup returns CDR1 LNHDA and CDR2 SQIVND (reference sequence). The CDR3 sequence: CASSIGPQGKYEQYF. The CDR3, as DNA: TGTGCCAGTAGTATTGGCCCGCAGGGGAAATACGAGCAGTACTTC. Full variable domain (outside the CDR3, taken from reference TRBV19 and TRBJ2-7): DGGITQSPKYLFRKEGQNVTLSCEQNLNHDAMYWYRQDPGQGLRLIYYSQIVNDFQKGDIAEGYSVSREKKESFPLTVTSAQKNPTAFYLCASSIGPQGKYEQYFGPGTRLTVT.

CDR3 in amino acids: CASSTPMVGQGYEQYF. Here the CDR3 DNA reads TGTGCCAGCAGCACTCCGATGGTGGGGCAAGGCTACGAGCAGTACTTC. The genes are TRBV7-8 and TRBJ2-7, with TRBD1 as a possible D gene (5 bases). V gave up 5 bases and J gave up 3 bases, with 20 bases separating them. Germline lookup yields CDR1 SGHVS and CDR2 FQNEAQ. The CDR3 totals 16 residues.

V gene TRBV30 combines with J gene TRBJ2-1; 15 positions match TRBD2. The CDR3 length is 14 residues. The V gene end was trimmed by 3 bases and the J gene end by 10 bases; junction bases not matched to a gene: 4. Per the germline V gene, CDR1 is GTSNPN and CDR2 is SVGIG (reference sequence). CDR3 coding DNA: TGTGCCTGGAGCGAGGGACTAGCGGGGGGAGAGCAGTTCTTC. It specifies CAWSEGLAGGEQFF.

Details on this clone: The identical CDR3 is also encoded by other nucleotide sequences in the sample. The genes are TRBV27 and TRBJ2-1; the D gene is possibly TRBD2 (5 bases). CDR1 is MNHEY, CDR2 SMNVEV, per germline (reference sequence). V shed 1 base and J shed 8 bases, with 6 bases lying between them. The CDR3 runs 12 residues. CDR3 sequence reads: CASSLLGDEQFF. The CDR3 DNA reads as TGTGCCAGCAGTTTATTGGGAGATGAGCAGTTCTTC.

This clone was counted between two and nine times. The chain couples TRBV28 to TRBJ2-7; 10 bases agree with TRBD1. The germline V gene has CDR1 MDHEN and CDR2 SYDVKM. J was trimmed by 0 bases and V by 7 bases; bases with no gene match: 12. The CDR3 extends over 17 amino acids. The CDR3 loop reads CASKETGGSINSYEQYF. CDR3 nucleotide sequence: TGTGCCAGCAAAGAGACAGGGGGCTCTATTAACTCCTACGAGCAGTACTTC.

J is TRBJ2-7 and V is TRBV4-1; the D is unclear. Germline V gene lookup returns CDR1 MGHRA and CDR2 YSYEKL. The V and J ends lost 1 base and 2 bases respectively, with 9 bases between them. CDR3 length: 14 amino acids. The CDR3 is CASSQVGGTYEQYF. CDR3 DNA sequence: TGCGCCAGCAGCCAAGTAGGCGGTACCTACGAGCAGTACTTC.

The genes are TRBV11-3 and TRBJ2-2, with D perhaps matching TRBD1 (6 bases). V lost 1 base and J lost 2, with 11 bases in between. The CDR3 has 16 residues. Germline V gives CDR1 SGHNT, CDR2 YENEEA. This chain's CDR3 is CASSLAWTANTGELFF. Written as DNA, the CDR3 is TGTGCCAGCAGCTTAGCCTGGACAGCCAACACCGGGGAGCTGTTTTTT.

The chain links TRBV20-1 to TRBJ1-4, with 7 bases aligning to TRBD1. CDR1 is DFQATT, CDR2 SNEGSKA, per germline (reference sequence). The CDR3 extends over 11 amino acids. The CDR3 region is CRTGSNEKLFF. CDR3 nucleotide sequence: TGCAGGACAGGGAGTAATGAAAAACTGTTTTTT.

This sequence joins TRBV19 and TRBJ1-5; TRBD1 matches 7 bases. CDR1 and CDR2 from the germline V gene are LNHDA and SQIVND (reference sequence). Germline trimming cut 4 bases from V and 4 bases from J; bases unmatched to any gene: 1. The CDR3 has 13 amino acids. This CDR3 is CASSRQGNQPQHF. Here the CDR3 DNA reads TGTGCCAGTAGTAGACAGGGAAATCAGCCCCAGCATTTT. Supplemented by reference TRBV19 and TRBJ1-5, the full variable domain reads DGGITQSPKYLFRKEGQNVTLSCEQNLNHDAMYWYRQDPGQGLRLIYYSQIVNDFQKGDIAEGYSVSREKKESFPLTVTSAQKNPTAFYLCASSRQGNQPQHFGDGTRLSIL.

This clone was counted only a few times. The chain is built from TRBV14 and TRBJ2-7; 7 positions agree with TRBD1. Germline-derived CDR1 and CDR2 are SGHDN and FVKESK. This CDR3 has 15 residues. J was trimmed by 3 bases and V by 1 base; bases with no gene match: 6. The CDR3 reads CASSQGTGGNYEQYF. In DNA, the CDR3 is TGTGCCAGCAGCCAAGGGACAGGAGGAAACTACGAGCAGTACTTC. The whole variable domain, remainder taken from reference TRBV14 and TRBJ2-7, is EAGVTQFPSHSVIEKGQTVTLRCDPISGHDNLYWYRRVMGKEIKFLLHFVKESKQDESGMPNNRFLAERTGGTYSTLKVQPAELEDSGVYFCASSQGTGGNYEQYFGPGTRLTVT.

V and J are TRBV7-6 and TRBJ2-2; D uncertain. Germline CDR1 and CDR2: SGHVS and FNYEAQ. V dropped 0 bases and J dropped 0 bases, with 8 bases sitting between them. The CDR3 is 16 residues long. CDR3 nucleotides: TGTGCCAGCAGCTTAGCGCAGGCGCCGAACACCGGGGAGCTGTTTTTT. This gives the protein CASSLAQAPNTGELFF. The full variable domain, its missing parts supplied by reference TRBV7-6 and TRBJ2-2, is GAGVSQSPRYKVTKRGQDVALRCDPISGHVSLYWYRQALGQGPEFLTYFNYEAQQDKSGLPNDRFSAERPEGSISTLTIQRTEQRDSAMYRCASSLAQAPNTGELFFGEGSRLTVL.